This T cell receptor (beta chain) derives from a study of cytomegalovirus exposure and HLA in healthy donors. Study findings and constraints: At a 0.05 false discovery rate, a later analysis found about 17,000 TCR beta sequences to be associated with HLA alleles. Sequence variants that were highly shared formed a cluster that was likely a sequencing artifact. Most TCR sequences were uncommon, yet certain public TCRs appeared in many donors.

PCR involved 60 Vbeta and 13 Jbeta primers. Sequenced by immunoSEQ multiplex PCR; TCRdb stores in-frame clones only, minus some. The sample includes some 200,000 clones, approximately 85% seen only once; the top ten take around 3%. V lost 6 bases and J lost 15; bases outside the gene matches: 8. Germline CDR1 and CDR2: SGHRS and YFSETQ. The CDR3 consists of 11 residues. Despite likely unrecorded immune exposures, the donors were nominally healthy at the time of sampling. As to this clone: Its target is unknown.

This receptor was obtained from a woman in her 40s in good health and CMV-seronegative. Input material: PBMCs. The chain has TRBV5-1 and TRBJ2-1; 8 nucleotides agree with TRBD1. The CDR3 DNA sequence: TGCGCCAGCACCAATCAGGGGGCGGTGTTCTTC. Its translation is CASTNQGAVFF.